The 5 T cell receptor beta chains given below trace back to one sample, sequenced in a study of cytomegalovirus exposure and HLA in healthy donors (dated by TCRdb to about 2017). Libraries were built with the immunoSEQ multiplex PCR assay. TCRdb provides this immuneACCESS table in a form limited to in-frame rearrangements. Some clones are lacking; in checked studies, under half of them reflect an unresolved V gene, and why the rest are absent is not known. The sample yields around 60,000 clones; approximately 94% were counted once. The ten largest clones capture nearly 4.5% of the sample. The sample consisted of PBMCs. These receptors were collected from a man aged 18 to 30 in good health and CMV-seropositive.

The chain carries TRBV27 and TRBJ2-7; TRBD2 agrees at 13 bases. V lost 4 bases to trimming and J lost 3 bases; unmatched junction nucleotides: 9. Germline CDR1 is MNHEY and CDR2 is SMNVEV (reference sequence). This CDR3 has 17 amino acids. The CDR3 nucleotides read TGTGCCAGCAGTTCGGGACTAGCGGGACCGTTATTCTACGAGCAGTACTTC. Encoded protein: CASSSGLAGPLFYEQYF.

This clone was seen just once. This chain uses TRBV6-6 with TRBJ2-1; D may be TRBD2 (6 bases). Trimming stripped 5 bases from V and 12 bases from J, with 14 bases between. This CDR3 spans 12 amino acids. The V gene's germline CDR1 is MNHNY and CDR2 SVGAGI (reference sequence). CDR3 DNA sequence: TGTGCCAGCAGTCCGACCCGGGACTGGCAGTTCTTC. Translated: CASSPTRDWQFF.

J is TRBJ2-1 and V is TRBV6-6; 7 bases are shared with TRBD2. V was pared by 6 bases and J by 9 bases, with 11 bases of the junction left unmatched. The germline V gene encodes CDR1 MNHNY and CDR2 SVGAGI (reference sequence). This CDR3 is built from 14 residues. The CDR3 DNA reads TGTGCCAGCAGCCCCCGGAGGGCGGGAGTTGAGCAGTTCTTC. Residues: CASSPRRAGVEQFF.

The rearrangement uses TRBV7-2 and TRBJ1-4; 8 nucleotides agree with TRBD1. The CDR3 covers 15 residues. J lost 8 bases, V lost 1 base, and 6 bases had no gene match. In germline, CDR1 is SGHTA, CDR2 FQGNSA. Written as DNA, the CDR3 is TGTGCCAGCAGCTTAGTTTCCGGGACAGGCGAAAAACTGTTTTTT. Amino acid sequence: CASSLVSGTGEKLFF.

Written as DNA, the CDR3 is TGTGCCACCGGGGCCGGGACAACCTCTGGAAACACCATATATTTT. It translates to CATGAGTTSGNTIYF. V is TRBV2 and J is TRBJ1-3; D is possibly TRBD1 (6 bases). CDR1 is SNHLY and CDR2 is FYNNEI in the germline V gene. This CDR3 comprises 15 residues. V lost 10 bases and J lost 0, with 16 bases in between.